The 9 T cell receptor beta chains below were found in one sample sequenced in a study of Japanese encephalitis immunity and Zika vaccine responses. CFSE-labeled PBMCs were cultured 5 to 6 days with peptide pools, each at roughly 0.93 ug/mL. Live CD56-CD19-CD16-CD3+CD4+ cells with low CFSE were sorted unfixed as proliferating CD4 T cells. TCRdb independently ran MiXCR on the 5' RACE reads; one entry per CDR3 protein. The profile covers fewer than 400 distinct CDR3 sequences, with 3% to 4.5% appearing a single time and roughly 35% taken by the ten largest. The material was antigen-activated CD4+ T cells from blood, cultured, obtained during a Zika inactivated vaccine study. The receptors were gathered from an adult man who received an inactivated Zika virus vaccine.

This clonotype is labeled as large (0.1 to 1%). The chain has TRBV4-3 and TRBJ1-1; maybe TRBD1 (5 bases). Trimming shortened V by 3 bases and J by 5 bases, and 10 bases separated the two germline ends. This CDR3 has 13 amino acids. Per germline, CDR1 LGHNA and CDR2 YSLEER. CDR3 loop: CASSHRGWTEAFF. The CDR3 DNA follows: TGCGCCAGCAGCCACCGGGGGTGGACTGAAGCTTTCTTT.

This clonotype is labeled as hyperexpanded. The junction departs from the called germline gene at one end, perhaps through a read error. V is TRBV4-2 and J is TRBJ2-7, with D unclear. Germline loops: CDR1 LGHNA, CDR2 YNFKEQ. CDR3 length: 13 amino acids. CDR3 protein: CASSQVGSYEQYF. In DNA form, the CDR3 reads TGCGCCAGCAGCCAAGTCGGCTCCTACGAGCAGTACTTC.

This clonotype is labeled as medium-sized. The rearrangement links TRBV7-3 to TRBJ2-1, with TRBD2 identical over 8 bases. CDR1 and CDR2 (germline): SGHTA, FQGTGA. This CDR3 is built from 14 residues. The junction had 3 bases not matched to a gene; V was cut back by 7 bases and J by 1 base. CDR3 amino acids: CASKRGFSYNEQFF. CDR3 DNA: TGTGCCAGCAAGCGGGGGTTTTCCTACAATGAGCAGTTCTTC.

This clonotype was observed many times. The chain couples TRBV9 to TRBJ1-1, with D uncertain. Looked up from germline, CDR1 is SGDLS and CDR2 is YYNGEE. CDR3 length: 13 residues. V gave up 4 bases and J gave up 3 bases, with 10 bases separating them. CDR3 sequence reads: CASSQRVYTEAFF. For the CDR3, the DNA is TGTGCCAGCAGCCAGAGGGTGTACACTGAAGCTTTCTTT.

This clonotype rates as large. This chain uses TRBV20-1 with TRBJ2-1; D may be TRBD1 or TRBD2 (5 bases each). The V end lost 3 bases, the J end lost 11 bases, and 8 bases lay between the germline ends. This CDR3 is 10 amino acids long. Germline V CDR1 and CDR2: DFQATT, SNEGSKA (reference sequence). This CDR3 is CSASWGKQFF. In DNA form, the CDR3 reads TGCAGTGCTAGTTGGGGGAAGCAGTTCTTC.

This clonotype is labeled as medium-sized. The chain has TRBV4-3 and TRBJ1-2; possibly TRBD1 for D (5 bases). This CDR3 contains 14 residues. Germline loops: CDR1 LGHNA, CDR2 YSLEER. V lost 3 bases and J 7 bases, leaving 15 bases between the germline ends. CDR3 bases: TGCGCCAGCAGCCATATCCAGGGTCCTGGTGGCTACACCTTC. It translates to CASSHIQGPGGYTF.

The chain is built from TRBV5-1 and TRBJ2-1; D call uncertain. CDR3 length: 11 residues. Trimming left V 4 bases short and J 6 bases short, with 5 bases between. CDR1 and CDR2 (germline): SGHRS, YFSETQ. The CDR3: CASSQANEQFF. CDR3 bases: TGCGCCAGCAGCCAGGCCAATGAGCAGTTCTTC.

By share, this clonotype ranks as medium-sized. CDR3 bases: TGTGCCAGCAGTCGGACTAGCGGGGGGGCAGGGGAGACCCAGTACTTC. Translation: CASSRTSGGAGETQYF. The V and J genes are TRBV28 and TRBJ2-5, with 15 positions matching TRBD2. The V gene's germline CDR1 is MDHEN and CDR2 SYDVKM. After removal of 5 bases from V and 5 bases from J, the junction contained 6 bases not matched to a gene. The CDR3 contains 16 residues.

This clonotype is large (0.1 to 1%) within its sample. The chain joins TRBV4-3 to TRBJ2-2, with D unclear. Germline V lookup: CDR1 LGHNA, CDR2 YSLEER. The CDR3 spans 14 residues. V lost 3 bases and J 6 bases, leaving 11 bases between the germline ends. CDR3 protein: CASSQAGYAGELFF. CDR3 sequence (DNA): TGCGCCAGCAGCCAGGCCGGGTACGCCGGGGAGCTGTTTTTT.